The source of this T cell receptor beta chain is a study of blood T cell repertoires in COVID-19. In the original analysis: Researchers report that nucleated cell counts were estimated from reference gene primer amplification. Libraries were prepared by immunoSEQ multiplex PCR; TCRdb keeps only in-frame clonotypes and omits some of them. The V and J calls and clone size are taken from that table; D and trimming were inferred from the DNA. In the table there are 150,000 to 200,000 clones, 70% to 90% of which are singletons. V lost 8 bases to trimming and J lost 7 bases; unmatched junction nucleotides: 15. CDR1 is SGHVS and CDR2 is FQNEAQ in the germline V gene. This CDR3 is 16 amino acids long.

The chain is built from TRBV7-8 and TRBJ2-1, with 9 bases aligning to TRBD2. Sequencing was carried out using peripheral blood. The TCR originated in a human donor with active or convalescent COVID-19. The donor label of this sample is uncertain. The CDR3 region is CASRGELAGDNNEQFF. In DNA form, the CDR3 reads TGTGCCAGCCGGGGCGAATTAGCGGGAGACAATAATGAGCAGTTCTTC.